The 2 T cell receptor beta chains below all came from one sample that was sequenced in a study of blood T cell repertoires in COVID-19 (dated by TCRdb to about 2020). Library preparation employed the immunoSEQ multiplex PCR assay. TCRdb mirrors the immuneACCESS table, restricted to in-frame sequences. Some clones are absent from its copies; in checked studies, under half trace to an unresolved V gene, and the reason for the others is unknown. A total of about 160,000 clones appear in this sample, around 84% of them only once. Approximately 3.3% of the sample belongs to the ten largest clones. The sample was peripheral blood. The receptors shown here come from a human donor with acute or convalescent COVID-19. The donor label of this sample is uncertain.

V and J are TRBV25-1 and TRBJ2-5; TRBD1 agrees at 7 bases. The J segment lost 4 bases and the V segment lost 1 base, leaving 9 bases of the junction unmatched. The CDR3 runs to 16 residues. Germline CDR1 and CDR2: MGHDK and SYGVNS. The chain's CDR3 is CASSELGTEGSETQYF. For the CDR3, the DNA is TGTGCCAGCAGTGAATTAGGGACAGAAGGTTCAGAGACCCAGTACTTC.

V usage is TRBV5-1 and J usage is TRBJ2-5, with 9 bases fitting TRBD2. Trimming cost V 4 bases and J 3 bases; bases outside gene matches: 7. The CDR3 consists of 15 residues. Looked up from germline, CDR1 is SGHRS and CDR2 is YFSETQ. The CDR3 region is CASSGGRGGKETQYF. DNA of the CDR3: TGCGCCAGCAGCGGCGGGCGGGGGGGCAAAGAGACCCAGTACTTC.